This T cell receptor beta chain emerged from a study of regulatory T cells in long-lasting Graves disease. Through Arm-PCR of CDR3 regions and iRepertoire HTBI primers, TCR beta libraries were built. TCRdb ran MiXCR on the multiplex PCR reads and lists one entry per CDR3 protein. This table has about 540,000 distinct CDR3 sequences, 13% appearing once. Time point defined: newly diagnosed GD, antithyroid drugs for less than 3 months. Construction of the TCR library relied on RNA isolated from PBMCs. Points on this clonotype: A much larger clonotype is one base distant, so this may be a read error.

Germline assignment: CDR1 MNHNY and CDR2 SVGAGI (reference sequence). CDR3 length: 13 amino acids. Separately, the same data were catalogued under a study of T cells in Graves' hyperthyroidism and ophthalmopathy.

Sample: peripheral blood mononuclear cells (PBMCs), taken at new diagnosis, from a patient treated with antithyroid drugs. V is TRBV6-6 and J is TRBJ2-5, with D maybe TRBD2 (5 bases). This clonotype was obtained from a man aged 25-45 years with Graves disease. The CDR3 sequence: CASRRGAQEAQYF. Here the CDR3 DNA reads TGTGCCAGCAGACGGGGTGCCCAAGAGGCCCAGTACTTC.